Each of the 25 T cell receptor beta chains below was sequenced from the same sample in a study of breast tumors, draining lymph nodes, adjacent tissues. Axillary draining lymph nodes of breast cancer patients supplied the node samples. Each CDR3 protein is one row after TCRdb ran MiXCR on the multiplex PCR reads. The sample shows tens of thousands of distinct CDR3 sequences, around 30% of them seen only once. Sequenced sample: axillary lymph node tissue. All receptors come from a female donor with breast cancer. Some clones in this sample may be carry-over from other donors' samples.

A note on this clonotype: Because the CDR3 is missing its conserved closing phenylalanine or tryptophan, this is likely a read error. The DNA is left out, because the CDR3 cannot be placed on it with certainty; the CDR3 is given as TCRdb lists it. The rearrangement uses TRBV7-2 and TRBJ2-3. The CDR3 contains 14 residues when both ends are counted. Germline CDR1 SGHTA, CDR2 FQGNSA. This CDR3 is CASSLVQITDTQYL.

This chain connects TRBV12-3 or TRBV12-4 to TRBJ1-1; the D gene is possibly TRBD1 (5 bases). V was shortened by 4 bases and J by 8 bases, with 14 bases between the two germline ends. This CDR3 is built from 13 residues. CDR3 region: CASSSGAGTEAFF. The CDR3 nucleotides read TGTGCCAGCAGTTCTGGCGCCGGGACGGAAGCTTTCTTT.

The chain carries TRBV11-2 and TRBJ2-7; TRBD1 agrees at 8 bases. From germline, CDR1 is SGHAT and CDR2 FQNNGV. V lost 1 base to trimming and J lost 2 bases; unmatched junction nucleotides: 10. The CDR3 totals 17 residues. In DNA form, the CDR3 reads TGTGCCAGCAGCTTAGTCGGGGGTGGACAGGGAGCCTACGAGCAGTACTTC. Encoded protein: CASSLVGGGQGAYEQYF.

This clonotype was picked up many times. The rearrangement joins TRBV4-3 to TRBJ1-3; no clear D gene. There are 17 residues in the CDR3. The ends were cut back, 0 bases at V and 7 bases at J, with 19 bases in the middle. Germline V gives CDR1 LGHNA, CDR2 YSLEER. Here the CDR3 DNA reads TGCGCCAGCAGCCAAGACAGTACGCTAGCTTCTTGGAACACCATATATTTT. Its protein product is CASSQDSTLASWNTIYF.

The sample holds many counts of this clonotype. V is TRBV6-5 and J is TRBJ1-5, with a weak D call TRBD1 (6 bases). Germline lookup yields CDR1 MNHEY and CDR2 SVGAGI. The CDR3 has 11 amino acids. Trimming took 8 bases from V and 6 from J, leaving 8 bases between them. The CDR3 region has the DNA TGTGCCAGCGGGACAAGTCAGCCCCAGCATTTT. It codes for CASGTSQPQHF.

This clonotype was seen many times. This chain joins TRBV3-1 and TRBJ1-5; tentative D call: TRBD1 (5 bases). Germline V lookup: CDR1 LGHDT, CDR2 YNNKEL (reference sequence). V was trimmed by 0 bases and J by 7 bases, leaving 13 bases between them. The CDR3 has 15 amino acids. The CDR3 DNA follows: TGTGCCAGCAGCCAAGACCTCCGGGACGGACAGCCCCAGCATTTT. Protein sequence: CASSQDLRDGQPQHF.

This clonotype has a count of ten or more. The chain has TRBV20-1 and TRBJ2-3; D unclear. Trimming left V 0 bases short and J 2 bases short, with 18 bases between. Germline V gives CDR1 DFQATT, CDR2 SNEGSKA (reference sequence). The CDR3 totals 17 residues. CDR3 nucleotide sequence: TGCAGTGCTAGAGACCCACTTGGTTCCGAAAACACAGATACGCAGTATTTT. Translating it yields CSARDPLGSENTDTQYF.

The chain joins TRBV20-1 to TRBJ1-4; TRBD1 might be the D (6 bases). The germline CDR1 and CDR2 sequences are DFQATT and SNEGSKA (reference sequence). The V end was cut by 3 bases, the J end by 4 bases, with 9 bases between. The CDR3 is made up of 13 amino acids. The CDR3 here is CSASGGLNEKLFF. The CDR3 DNA reads as TGCAGTGCTAGTGGGGGGCTTAATGAAAAACTGTTTTTT.

This sequence joins TRBV18 and TRBJ2-3; 12 nucleotides align to TRBD2. CDR1 and CDR2 from the germline V gene are KGHSH and LQKENI. Trimming removed 2 bases from V and 0 bases from J; junction bases left unmatched: 3. The CDR3 is 17 residues long. The CDR3 sequence is CASSPFLAGGSTDTQYF. In DNA form, the CDR3 reads TGTGCCAGCTCACCATTCCTAGCGGGAGGGAGCACAGATACGCAGTATTTT.

This clonotype occurred many times. This chain uses TRBV27 with TRBJ2-1; 10 nucleotides align to TRBD2. V was clipped by 4 bases and J by 5 bases; unmatched bases: 5. Germline V gene lookup returns CDR1 MNHEY and CDR2 SMNVEV (reference sequence). CDR3 size: 15 residues. CDR3: CASSWSGRGDNEQFF. In DNA, the CDR3 is TGTGCCAGCAGTTGGAGCGGGAGGGGAGACAATGAGCAGTTCTTC.

V gene TRBV28 combines with J gene TRBJ1-1; D is ambiguous. The CDR3 spans 12 residues. Trimming removed 6 bases at V and 8 bases at J, with 13 bases between. CDR1 and CDR2 (germline): MDHEN, SYDVKM. As DNA, the CDR3 is TGTGCCAGCAGCCTACGGGGAACCGAAGCTTTCTTT. Translating gives CASSLRGTEAFF.

This clonotype was counted once. An end of the junction does not agree with germline; a read error may underlie this. This rearrangement joins TRBV7-7 to TRBJ2-5; tentatively, D is TRBD1 or TRBD2 (5 bases each). The CDR3 has 13 residues. CDR1 is SSHAT, CDR2 FNYEAQ, per germline (reference sequence). The CDR3 sequence: CASSPERGEAQYF. The CDR3 region has the DNA TGTGCCAGTAGCCCGGAGAGGGGAGAGGCCCAGTACTTC.

In its sample, this clonotype was seen many times. This chain joins TRBV30 and TRBJ2-3, with D tentatively TRBD1 (6 bases). There are 16 residues in the CDR3. Germline values: CDR1 GTSNPN, CDR2 SVGIG (reference sequence). V shed 0 bases and J shed 2 bases, with 15 bases lying between them. The CDR3 reads CAWSVGTQALTDTQYF. The CDR3 bases are TGTGCCTGGAGTGTGGGGACACAAGCACTCACAGATACGCAGTATTTT.

This clonotype was detected many times. J is TRBJ2-1 and V is TRBV5-1, with 11 bases identical to TRBD2. The V and J ends lost 4 bases and 0 bases, in that order; junction bases with no gene match: 15. The length of the CDR3 is 20 residues. Germline assignment: CDR1 SGHRS and CDR2 YFSETQ. The chain's CDR3 is CASSKGNLAGGSSSYNEQFF. In nucleotides, the CDR3 is TGCGCCAGCAGCAAGGGGAACCTAGCGGGAGGATCAAGCTCCTACAATGAGCAGTTCTTC. The variable domain in full, completed from reference TRBV5-1 and TRBJ2-1, reads KAGVTQTPRYLIKTRGQQVTLSCSPISGHRSVSWYQQTPGQGLQFLFEYFSETQRNKGNFPGRFSGRQFSNSRSEMNVSTLELGDSALYLCASSKGNLAGGSSSYNEQFFGPGTRLTVL.

This clonotype was counted a few times. The V and J genes are TRBV2 and TRBJ1-1; D unresolved. Per the germline V gene, CDR1 is SNHLY and CDR2 is FYNNEI. This CDR3 has 14 residues. V lost 4 bases to trimming and J lost 4 bases, with 13 bases between them. The CDR3 sequence: CASSASRGTTEAFF. In nucleotides, the CDR3 is TGTGCCAGCAGTGCGTCGCGGGGTACCACTGAAGCTTTCTTT.

This clonotype has a count of ten or more. This chain links TRBV2 with TRBJ1-1; TRBD1 is a possible D gene (5 bases). The ends were cut back, 7 bases at V and 2 bases at J, with 14 bases in the middle. CDR3 length: 14 residues. Germline values: CDR1 SNHLY, CDR2 FYNNEI. The CDR3 coding sequence is TGTGCCAGCAAGACTACAGGTAGCAACACTGAAGCTTTCTTT. Translation gives CASKTTGSNTEAFF.

This chain joins TRBV11-2 and TRBJ2-6, with D possibly TRBD2 on 6 matching bases. There are 14 residues in the CDR3. The germline V and J ends were trimmed by 3 bases and 4 bases, with 7 bases remaining between them. Germline CDR1 and CDR2: SGHAT and FQNNGV. This CDR3 reads CASSFAGGANVLTF. CDR3 in DNA: TGTGCCAGCAGCTTTGCGGGAGGGGCCAACGTCCTGACTTTC.

As for this clonotype: A much larger clonotype is one base distant, so this may be a read error. The V gene is TRBV27, the J gene TRBJ2-3, with D unresolved. Trimming pared 1 base from V and 7 bases from J, leaving 24 bases between. The CDR3 is 18 residues long. Germline V lookup: CDR1 MNHEY, CDR2 SMNVEV (reference sequence). The chain's CDR3 is CASSLFGMGSHPRNTQYF. The CDR3 nucleotides are TGTGCCAGCAGTTTATTCGGAATGGGCAGTCATCCCAGAAATACGCAGTATTTT.

This clonotype came up many times. The chain combines TRBV5-1 with TRBJ2-1, with 9 bases lining up with TRBD1. The germline CDR1 and CDR2 sequences are SGHRS and YFSETQ. CDR3 length: 13 residues. Unmatched junction bases numbered 3, after V lost 7 bases and J lost 4 bases. DNA for the CDR3: TGCGCCAGCGGGACAGGGACTTACAATGAGCAGTTCTTC. Translating it yields CASGTGTYNEQFF.

Regarding this clonotype: One junction end disagrees with the germline gene, perhaps due to a read error. CDR3 sequence (DNA): TGTGCCAGCAGTTTATATAATAGCCATCAGCCCCAGCACTTT. Translated: CASSLYNSHQPQHF. J is TRBJ1-5 and V is TRBV12-3 or TRBV12-4; unclear D gene. The CDR3 contains 14 residues.

This clonotype was picked up many times. J is TRBJ2-7 and V is TRBV7-2; D is ambiguous. Trimming left V 7 bases short and J 1 base short, with 17 bases between. Germline V lookup: CDR1 SGHTA, CDR2 FQGNSA. This CDR3 is built from 15 residues. This CDR3 reads CASKLGQTESYEQYF. In nucleotides, the CDR3 is TGTGCCAGCAAACTCGGGCAAACAGAATCCTACGAGCAGTACTTC.

J is TRBJ2-3 and V is TRBV20-1; D gene ambiguous. V was pared by 3 bases and J by 5 bases, with 9 bases between. Germline loops: CDR1 DFQATT, CDR2 SNEGSKA (reference sequence). The CDR3 is 12 residues long. CDR3 sequence: CSASGTIDTQYF. CDR3 DNA sequence: TGCAGTGCTAGCGGAACTATAGATACGCAGTATTTT.

This clonotype was observed many times. This chain links TRBV6-5 with TRBJ2-2; 9 bases fit TRBD2. Germline-derived CDR1 and CDR2 are MNHEY and SVGAGI. Trimming at V came to 6 bases and at J to 7 bases, leaving 12 bases not matched to a gene. The CDR3 runs 16 residues. CDR3 sequence (DNA): TGTGCCAGCAGCGTACGTCGCGGGAGGGCCGGCGGGGAGCTGTTTTTT. Its translation is CASSVRRGRAGGELFF.

This clonotype has only one observation. The chain links TRBV4-1 to TRBJ2-7; D call uncertain. The CDR3 runs to 14 residues. V shed 2 bases and J shed 6 bases, with 14 bases lying between them. Germline CDR1 is MGHRA and CDR2 is YSYEKL. CDR3: CASSQPNKEFEQYF. The CDR3 nucleotides are TGCGCCAGCAGCCAACCGAACAAGGAATTCGAGCAGTACTTC.

This clonotype was seen ten or more times. This chain links TRBV18 with TRBJ2-5; D is possibly TRBD2 (6 bases). Trimming shortened V by 3 bases and J by 3 bases, and 17 bases separated the two germline ends. Germline CDR1 KGHSH, CDR2 LQKENI. The CDR3 has 16 residues. The CDR3 region has the DNA TGTGCCAGCTCACCCTCGGGACGGGGGTCGGAAGAGACCCAGTACTTC. This translates into CASSPSGRGSEETQYF.